One sample yielded the 25 T cell receptor beta chains listed below, sequenced in a study of T cell responses to AZD1222 COVID-19 vaccine. Only in-frame clones appear in the TCRdb table, and some are missing; sequencing was by immunoSEQ multiplex PCR. Of about 93,000 clones in the sample, just under 90% were seen once. Sequences were derived from peripheral blood, sampled on day 0 of MenACWY control vaccination. The origin of the receptors is an adult in good health.

The rearrangement links TRBV7-2 to TRBJ2-6; D gene ambiguous. With 1 base removed from V and 6 bases from J, the gap between germline ends came to 7 bases. The CDR3 runs to 14 residues. In germline, CDR1 is SGHTA, CDR2 FQGNSA. CDR3 DNA: TGTGCCAGCAGCTTAGAAGCAGTGGCCAACGTCCTGACTTTC. Amino acid sequence: CASSLEAVANVLTF.

This clone was observed a few times. This chain connects TRBV5-1 to TRBJ1-1; possible D gene TRBD1, 6 bases. Trimming shortened V by 0 bases and J by 0 bases, and 6 bases separated the two germline ends. The germline CDR1 and CDR2 sequences are SGHRS and YFSETQ. The length of the CDR3 is 14 residues. CDR3: CASSLGQVNTEAFF. CDR3 sequence (DNA): TGCGCCAGCAGCTTGGGACAGGTGAACACTGAAGCTTTCTTT.

The J gene is TRBJ2-3, the V gene TRBV29-1; either TRBD1 or TRBD2 may fit D (5 bases each). V lost 3 bases and J lost 5, with 9 bases in between. Germline CDR1 and CDR2: SQVTM and ANQGSEA. The CDR3 totals 12 residues. This CDR3 reads CSVDAGGDTQYF. CDR3 in DNA: TGCAGCGTTGATGCTGGGGGAGATACGCAGTATTTT.

V and J are TRBV20-1 and TRBJ1-2, with 7 bases lining up with TRBD1. The CDR3 is made up of 12 amino acids. With 3 bases clipped from V and 8 bases from J, the junction kept 6 bases outside the gene matches. Germline CDR1 is DFQATT and CDR2 is SNEGSKA (reference sequence). The CDR3 coding sequence is TGCAGTGCTAGTGCAGGGGGAGACGGCTACACCTTC. This translates into CSASAGGDGYTF.

V is TRBV2 and J is TRBJ1-4; D is perhaps TRBD1 (5 bases). Trimming took 7 bases from V and 2 from J, leaving 8 bases between them. This CDR3 spans 13 amino acids. Germline loops: CDR1 SNHLY, CDR2 FYNNEI. The CDR3 nucleotides are TGTGCCAGCACGGGACGGACTAATGAAAAACTGTTTTTT. Translation gives CASTGRTNEKLFF.

The rearrangement joins TRBV4-3 to TRBJ1-1; tentatively, D is TRBD1 (6 bases). From germline, CDR1 is LGHNA and CDR2 YSLEER. The CDR3 runs to 15 residues. Deletions cut 0 bases from V and 1 base from J, with 9 bases between. CDR3 loop: CASSQDGGQNTEAFF. In DNA, the CDR3 is TGCGCCAGCAGCCAAGATGGGGGGCAGAACACTGAAGCTTTCTTT.

CDR3 residues: CASSFSGGANTGELFF. The CDR3 nucleotides are TGTGCCAGCAGCTTTAGCGGGGGGGCCAACACCGGGGAGCTGTTTTTT. The chain uses TRBV7-2 and TRBJ2-2, with TRBD2 matching 11 bases. The length of the CDR3 is 16 residues. Germline V gene sequence: CDR1 SGHTA, CDR2 FQGNSA. V trimming: 3 bases; J trimming: 2 bases; junction bases outside the gene matches: 2.

The rearrangement links TRBV14 to TRBJ1-3; no definite D call. The germline V gene has CDR1 SGHDN and CDR2 FVKESK. The V end was cut by 2 bases, the J end by 0 bases, with 11 bases between. The CDR3 runs 16 residues. CDR3 sequence (DNA): TGTGCCAGCAGCCAACTCGAGCCGATCTCTGGAAACACCATATATTTT. Translating gives CASSQLEPISGNTIYF.

The chain is built from TRBV4-3 and TRBJ1-4; D gene unclear. Trimming cost V 0 bases and J 7 bases, with 15 bases left between them. Per the germline V gene, CDR1 is LGHNA and CDR2 is YSLEER. The length of the CDR3 is 16 residues. In DNA form, the CDR3 reads TGCGCCAGCAGCCAAGATCGCGGAAGTTGGGGTGAAAAACTGTTTTTT. Protein product: CASSQDRGSWGEKLFF.

The chain couples TRBV7-2 to TRBJ2-3; 10 bases align to TRBD2. CDR1 and CDR2 (germline): SGHTA, FQGNSA. V shed 0 bases and J 9 bases; nucleotides not matched to a gene: 6. The CDR3 extends over 15 amino acids. This CDR3 reads CASSLAERGGETQYF. CDR3 nucleotide sequence: TGTGCCAGCAGCTTAGCGGAGCGGGGGGGAGAAACGCAGTATTTT.

The chain uses TRBV4-3 and TRBJ2-1; D may be TRBD1 (5 bases). CDR3 length: 16 residues. Germline CDR1 and CDR2: LGHNA and YSLEER. Trimming cost V 3 bases and J 8 bases, with 20 bases left between them. The DNA for the CDR3 is TGCGCCAGCAGCCACAGCTATCGGGCCAGGGTGGATGAGCAGTTCTTC. Translating it yields CASSHSYRARVDEQFF.

The rearrangement uses TRBV7-9 and TRBJ1-2; D gene ambiguous. CDR3 size: 16 residues. CDR1 is SEHNR, CDR2 FQNEAQ, per germline (reference sequence). V was pared by 1 base and J by 1 base, with 13 bases between. The CDR3 sequence: CASSLERYRDNYGYTF. The CDR3 nucleotides read TGTGCCAGCAGCTTAGAGCGTTACAGAGATAACTATGGCTACACCTTC. Looking up the rest from reference TRBV7-9 and TRBJ1-2 gives the full variable domain: DTGVSQNPRHKITKRGQNVTFRCDPISEHNRLYWYRQTLGQGPEFLTYFQNEAQLEKSRLLSDRFSAERPKGSFSTLEIQRTEQGDSAMYLCASSLERYRDNYGYTFGSGTRLTVV.

The V gene is TRBV6-4, the J gene TRBJ1-5; possibly TRBD1 for D (6 bases). Trimming cost V 6 bases and J 7 bases, with 19 bases left between them. The germline V gene encodes CDR1 MRHNA and CDR2 SNTAGT. The CDR3 contains 15 residues. This CDR3 reads CASSAEGGIGQPQHF. The CDR3 coding sequence is TGTGCCAGCAGCGCCGAGGGGGGAATAGGACAGCCCCAGCATTTT.

The chain uses TRBV4-3 and TRBJ1-2; possible D gene TRBD1, 6 bases. Deletions cut 4 bases from V and 0 bases from J, with 12 bases between. CDR1 and CDR2 (germline): LGHNA, YSLEER. This CDR3 has 15 residues. The CDR3 coding sequence is TGCGCCAGCAGCCGAGACAGGTCCTCTAACTATGGCTACACCTTC. It is translated as CASSRDRSSNYGYTF.

V gene TRBV4-2 combines with J gene TRBJ2-3; the match to TRBD2 covers 11 bases. Unmatched junction bases numbered 2, after V lost 1 base and J lost 2 bases. This CDR3 region has 16 residues. In germline, CDR1 is LGHNA, CDR2 YNFKEQ. The CDR3 nucleotides read TGTGCCAGCAGCCAAGGACTAGCGGGGTACACAGATACGCAGTATTTT. Translating it yields CASSQGLAGYTDTQYF.

The chain recombines TRBV18 with TRBJ1-5; D is perhaps TRBD1 (5 bases). The CDR3 covers 15 residues. The germline CDR1 and CDR2 sequences are KGHSH and LQKENI. Trimming removed 6 bases at V and 1 base at J, with 13 bases between. The CDR3 loop is CASSFRAGSNQPQHF. CDR3 bases: TGTGCCAGCTCGTTCAGGGCTGGGAGCAATCAGCCCCAGCATTTT.

The chain links TRBV5-4 to TRBJ2-3; 7 bases line up with TRBD1. Losses at the gene ends were 3 bases for V and 2 bases for J; bases not matched to a gene: 6. Germline V gene lookup returns CDR1 SGHNT and CDR2 YYREEE (reference sequence). CDR3 size: 15 residues. The CDR3 bases are TGTGCCAGCAGCTGGGACAGTGGAATCACAGATACGCAGTATTTT. Its protein is CASSWDSGITDTQYF.

The sample holds one count of this clone. The CDR3 loop is CASSIGGGSNQPQHF. The CDR3 coding sequence is TGTGCCAGCAGTATAGGGGGCGGAAGCAATCAGCCCCAGCATTTT. This chain joins TRBV6-5 and TRBJ1-5; 7 positions agree with TRBD1. Per the germline V gene, CDR1 is MNHEY and CDR2 is SVGAGI. The CDR3 contains 15 residues. The trim removed 5 bases at V and 1 base at J, leaving 5 bases unmatched.

The chain carries TRBV13 and TRBJ2-1; possibly TRBD2 for D (6 bases). This CDR3 contains 17 residues. Germline V lookup: CDR1 PRHDT, CDR2 FYEKMQ (reference sequence). Trimming left V 5 bases short and J 0 bases short, with 17 bases between. As DNA, the CDR3 is TGTGCCAGCAGCCCGACACCGGGAGTTAGCTCCTACAATGAGCAGTTCTTC. This translates into CASSPTPGVSSYNEQFF.

The chain links TRBV5-1 to TRBJ1-2, with TRBD1 identical over 7 bases. There are 16 residues in the CDR3. The trim removed 6 bases at V and 2 bases at J, leaving 13 bases unmatched. Per germline, CDR1 SGHRS and CDR2 YFSETQ. Here the CDR3 reads CASTSLPGQINYGYTF. DNA for the CDR3: TGCGCCAGCACCTCCTTGCCGGGACAGATCAACTATGGCTACACCTTC.

The genes are TRBV4-1 and TRBJ1-2; no reliable D call. Germline V gene data show CDR1 as MGHRA and CDR2 as YSYEKL. The CDR3 is 15 residues long. V lost 1 base and J lost 6, with 15 bases in between. The CDR3 protein is CASSQVEGTADGYTF. The CDR3 DNA is TGCGCCAGCAGCCAAGTTGAAGGAACAGCGGATGGCTACACCTTC.

The chain has TRBV5-6 and TRBJ2-7; D unclear. The CDR3 length is 11 residues. Germline values: CDR1 SGHDT, CDR2 YYEEEE. The V end lost 0 bases, the J end lost 3 bases, and 1 base lay between the germline ends. The CDR3 here is CASSLGYEQYF. CDR3 in DNA: TGTGCCAGCAGCTTGGGCTACGAGCAGTACTTC.

The chain joins TRBV30 to TRBJ1-5; the match to TRBD1 covers 8 bases. This CDR3 contains 14 residues. The germline V gene has CDR1 GTSNPN and CDR2 SVGIG (reference sequence). V gave up 2 bases and J gave up 2 bases; unmatched junction bases: 2. The CDR3 DNA reads TGTGCCTGGAGTCGGGGACAGGGCAATCAGCCCCAGCATTTT. Its translation is CAWSRGQGNQPQHF.

V and J are TRBV4-2 and TRBJ2-5; D unclear. Judging by the DNA end, TRBJ2-7 fits better; the J call may be wrong. The length of the CDR3 is 15 residues. Germline CDR1 reads LGHNA; CDR2 reads YNFKEQ. The CDR3 is CASSPPDRSHYEQYF. Written as DNA, the CDR3 is TGTGCCAGCAGCCCTCCCGACCGTTCTCACTACGAGCAGTACTTC.

The chain employs TRBV6-6 and TRBJ1-5; D is unresolved. V lost 7 bases and J lost 2, with 9 bases in between. The CDR3 sequence is 13 residues long. The V gene's germline CDR1 is MNHNY and CDR2 SVGAGI (reference sequence). The CDR3 reads CASTGIGNQPQHF. DNA of the CDR3: TGTGCCAGCACAGGCATTGGCAATCAGCCCCAGCATTTT.